This TCR beta chain is from a study of cytomegalovirus exposure and HLA in healthy donors. General observations from the study: Across donors, sequencing depth was assumed by presence/absence analyses to be roughly uniform. An ancestry cluster, one associated with Asian ancestry, reportedly showed fewer N-insertions than the roughly 670-donor mean in a later analysis.

The PCR had 60 Vbeta and 13 Jbeta primers. Clones were sequenced by immunoSEQ multiplex PCR, and TCRdb holds only the in-frame ones, with some missing. Of roughly 140,000 clones in the sample, 60% to 80% are singletons; the top ten hold about 0.66%. This CDR3 region has 17 residues. The germline V gene has CDR1 MGHRA and CDR2 YSYEKL. J gave up 7 bases and V 4 bases, and 14 bases lay outside the gene matches. Points on this clone: Its antigen is currently unknown.

The TCR originated in a male donor in good health and CMV-seronegative. The sample was PBMCs. The chain couples TRBV4-1 to TRBJ2-1; 9 bases line up with TRBD2. This CDR3 reads CASSPAGPGGGGNEQFF. The CDR3 DNA is TGCGCCAGCAGCCCCGCAGGACCGGGCGGGGGGGGGAATGAGCAGTTCTTC.